These 27 T cell receptor gamma chains were all obtained from the same sample, sequenced in a study of gamma-delta chains in newborns, infants, children. TCRdb re-processed the reads using CATT. Of roughly 870 gamma-chain clones in the sample, about 2.5% were seen once. The material sequenced was blood. All receptors come from a child who was a newborn, infant or young child, either healthy, febrile or measles-vaccinated (not recorded which).

By sample fraction, this clone is large (0.1 to 1%). The gene calls are TRGV3 and TRGJ1 or TRGJ2. Trimming cost V 6 bases and J 12 bases; bases outside gene matches: 11. Per the germline V gene, CDR1 is VTNTFY and CDR2 is YDVSTARD (reference sequence). The length of the CDR3 is 11 residues. CDR3 in DNA: TGTGCCACCTGGACGGACGGGGGGAAACTCTTT. Its translation: CATWTDGGKLF.

This clone ranks as large. The V gene is TRGV3, the J gene TRGJ1 or TRGJ2. The CDR3 consists of 12 residues. Germline V gene data show CDR1 as VTNTFY and CDR2 as YDVSTARD (reference sequence). Germline trimming cut 0 bases from V and 5 bases from J; bases unmatched to any gene: 1. The CDR3 DNA sequence: TGTGCCACCTGGGACAGGCATTATAAGAAACTCTTT. Its translation is CATWDRHYKKLF.

Details on this clone: This DNA's translation differs at residue 4 from TCRdb's protein, which comes from a much larger clone; a read error is likely, and the protein shown is translated from the DNA. The V gene is TRGV4, the J gene TRGJ1 or TRGJ2. Trimming at V came to 9 bases and at J to 1 base, leaving 9 bases not matched to a gene. CDR3 size: 13 residues. CDR1 is EGSTGY, CDR2 YDSYTSSV, per germline. CDR3 in amino acids: CATRGPNYYKKLF. The CDR3 coding sequence is TGTGCCACCCGGGGCCCTAATTATTATAAGAAACTCTTT.

This clone was recorded once. This chain links TRGV9 with TRGJ1 or TRGJ2. Germline CDR1 and CDR2: GITISATS and ISYDGTV (reference sequence). CDR3 size: 16 residues. V was clipped by 4 bases and J by 0 bases; unmatched bases: 12. The CDR3, as DNA: TGTGCCTTGTGGGACCAATTCCACCGGAATTATTATAAGAAACTCTTT. Protein product: CALWDQFHRNYYKKLF.

This clone counts as hyperexpanded. This sample also contains other DNA sequences that code for the same CDR3. The rearrangement joins TRGV9 to TRGJP1. Trimming at V came to 4 bases and at J to 0 bases, leaving 2 bases not matched to a gene. CDR1 and CDR2 from the germline V gene are GITISATS and ISYDGTV (reference sequence). The CDR3 loop spans 14 amino acids. CDR3 in DNA: TGTGCCTTGTGGGATTATACCACTGGTTGGTTCAAGATATTT. It yields the protein CALWDYTTGWFKIF.

This clone was found a few times. This likely reflects a read error, since a far larger clone is one base away. This chain uses TRGV4 with TRGJ1 or TRGJ2. Germline CDR1 and CDR2: EGSTGY and YDSYTSSV. The CDR3 spans 10 residues. This CDR3 is CAPWDGRYLF. CDR3 DNA sequence: TGTGCCCCCTGGGATGGGCGTTACCTCTTT.

This clone was counted between two and nine times. This probably arose from a read error, given a far larger clone one base away. V gene TRGV5 combines with J gene TRGJ1 or TRGJ2. Per germline, CDR1 VINAFY and CDR2 YDVSNSKD. CDR3 length: 10 residues. This CDR3 reads CAIWDYKKLF. The CDR3 DNA follows: TGTGCCATCTGGGACTATAAGAAACTCTTT.

Regarding this clone: A far larger clone is one nucleotide away, so this likely arose from a read error. J is TRGJ1 or TRGJ2 and V is TRGV8. The V gene's germline CDR1 is VENAVY and CDR2 YDSYNSRV. This CDR3 spans 9 amino acids. Here the CDR3 DNA reads TGTACCACCTGGGAGGGGAAACTCTTT. Translated: CTTWEGKLF.

This clone is medium-sized in the sample. The rearrangement links TRGV9 to TRGJP. From germline, CDR1 is GITISATS and CDR2 ISYDGTV (reference sequence). There are 15 residues in the CDR3. V was pared by 0 bases and J by 8 bases, with 1 base of the junction left unmatched. CDR3 bases: TGTGCCTTGTGGGAGGTGCAGTTGGGCAAAAAAATCAAGGTATTT. It is translated as CALWEVQLGKKIKVF.

By frequency in the sample, this clone is medium-sized (0.01 to 0.1%). This rearrangement joins TRGV9 to TRGJP. CDR3 length: 18 residues. Germline assignment: CDR1 GITISATS and CDR2 ISYDGTV (reference sequence). The V gene end was trimmed by 0 bases and the J gene end by 6 bases; junction bases not matched to a gene: 8. CDR3 sequence reads: CALWEVEFGELGKKIKVF. The CDR3 DNA reads as TGTGCCTTGTGGGAGGTGGAATTCGGAGAGTTGGGCAAAAAAATCAAGGTATTT.

This clone is labeled as large. The identical CDR3 is also encoded by other nucleotide sequences in the sample. This chain joins TRGV9 and TRGJP. CDR1 GITISATS and CDR2 ISYDGTV come from the germline V gene (reference sequence). The CDR3 is made up of 15 amino acids. V shed 3 bases, J shed 8 bases, and the junction held 4 bases outside the gene matches. The CDR3 is CALWEFQLGKKIKVF. The CDR3 nucleotides are TGTGCCTTGTGGGAGTTCCAGTTGGGCAAAAAAATCAAGGTATTT.

Of note for this clone: TCRdb shows a much larger clone's protein in place of this DNA's translation, and the two differ at residue 11, likely through a read error; the protein shown is translated from the DNA. The chain recombines TRGV3 with TRGJP2. CDR1 and CDR2 from the germline V gene are VTNTFY and YDVSTARD (reference sequence). The CDR3 loop spans 15 amino acids. The CDR3 nucleotides read TGTGCCACCTGGGACATCCCGCGGAGTGATCGGATCAAGACGTTT. This translates into CATWDIPRSDRIKTF.

This clone was seen a few times. This DNA translates differently at residue 15 from the TCRdb protein, which is that of a much larger clone; a read error is likely, and the protein shown is the DNA's own translation. J is TRGJP and V is TRGV9. The CDR3 sequence is 16 residues long. CDR1 is GITISATS and CDR2 is ISYDGTV in the germline V gene (reference sequence). The CDR3 is CALWEGEELGKKIKLF. The CDR3 DNA sequence: TGTGCCTTGTGGGAGGGAGAAGAGTTGGGCAAAAAAATCAAGTTATTT.

This clone was detected a few times. A far larger clone is a single base away, which makes a read error likely. The same CDR3 arises from other DNA sequences in this sample as well. The rearrangement uses TRGV4 and TRGJP1. The CDR3 totals 14 residues. CDR1 and CDR2 from the germline V gene are EGSTGY and YDSYTSSV. The trim removed 10 bases at V and 7 bases at J, leaving 15 bases unmatched. The DNA of the CDR3 is TGTGCCACATGGCGTATATCCGATGGTTGGTTCAAGATATTT. Amino acids: CATWRISDGWFKIF.

This clone has only a few counts. This may be a read error, as it is one base from a much larger clone. The chain joins TRGV9 to TRGJP. The CDR3 spans 17 residues. Per germline, CDR1 GITISATS and CDR2 ISYDGTV (reference sequence). The CDR3 coding sequence is TGTGCCTTGTGGGAGGTGGGGAGAGAGTTGGGCAAAAAAATCAGGGTATTT. This translates into CALWEVGRELGKKIRVF.

The V and J genes are TRGV5 and TRGJP1. The J segment lost 4 bases and the V segment lost 0 bases, leaving 2 bases of the junction unmatched. The germline V gene encodes CDR1 VINAFY and CDR2 YDVSNSKD. The CDR3 is 14 residues long. The CDR3 DNA reads as TGTGCCACCTGGGACAGGGACACTGGTTGGTTCAAGATATTT. This gives the protein CATWDRDTGWFKIF.

With respect to this clone: Given a far larger clone just one base away, this is likely a sequencing read error. The V and J genes are TRGV3 and TRGJ1 or TRGJ2. This CDR3 comprises 12 residues. Germline CDR1 reads VTNTFY; CDR2 reads YDVSTARD (reference sequence). CDR3: CATWDNYYTKLF. CDR3 nucleotide sequence: TGTGCCACCTGGGACAATTATTATACGAAACTCTTT.

Only a few counts were recorded for this clone. The protein TCRdb gives is from a much larger clone and does not agree with this DNA's translation at residue 14, likely a read error; the protein shown here comes from the DNA. Other DNA sequences in this sample translate to the same CDR3. This rearrangement joins TRGV9 to TRGJP. Germline CDR1 is GITISATS and CDR2 is ISYDGTV (reference sequence). The CDR3 runs 16 residues. The CDR3 loop is CALWEVRELGKKIRVF. CDR3 nucleotide sequence: TGTGCCTTGTGGGAGGTGCGGGAGTTGGGCAAAAAAATCAGGGTATTT.

This clone was counted only a few times. The protein that TCRdb holds for this DNA derives from a much larger clone and differs from the translated DNA at residue 9, which likely indicates a read error; the protein shown here is translated from the DNA. The chain links TRGV4 to TRGJ1 or TRGJ2. Germline V gene lookup returns CDR1 EGSTGY and CDR2 YDSYTSSV. CDR3 length: 13 amino acids. V lost 0 bases and J lost 8; bases outside the gene matches: 7. CDR3 amino acids: CATWDGQYHKKLF. The DNA of the CDR3 is TGTGCCACCTGGGATGGGCAATATCATAAGAAACTCTTT.

This clone appeared a few times. The V and J genes are TRGV3 and TRGJ1 or TRGJ2. Germline V CDR1 and CDR2: VTNTFY, YDVSTARD (reference sequence). This CDR3 region has 10 residues. Trimming at V came to 6 bases and at J to 7 bases, leaving 3 bases not matched to a gene. The CDR3 reads CATWRYKKLF. The CDR3 DNA is TGTGCCACCTGGAGGTATAAGAAACTCTTT.

For this clone: TCRdb has a much larger clone's protein, which differs at residue 8 from the translation of this DNA, likely because of a read error; what is shown is the protein translated from the DNA. A V gene of TRGV9 was called, but no J gene was assigned. Per the germline V gene, CDR1 is GITISATS and CDR2 is ISYDGTV (reference sequence). The CDR3 loop spans 11 amino acids. As DNA, the CDR3 is TGTGCCTTGTGGGAGAACGAGAACAAACTATTT. It yields the protein CALWENENKLF.

Details on this clone: A read error likely explains why the TCRdb protein, taken from a much larger clone, differs from this DNA's translation at residue 5; the protein shown is translated from the DNA. The chain recombines TRGV4 with TRGJ1 or TRGJ2. V gave up 6 bases and J gave up 4 bases; unmatched junction bases: 9. The germline gives CDR1 EGSTGY, CDR2 YDSYTSSV. This CDR3 is built from 13 residues. DNA of the CDR3: TGTGCCACCTGGAATGTCGGGTATTATAAGAAACTCTTT. It encodes CATWNVGYYKKLF.

With regard to this clone: This is likely an artifact of a read error, given a far larger clone one base away. The chain combines TRGV9 with TRGJP. CDR1 is GITISATS and CDR2 is ISYDGTV in the germline V gene (reference sequence). The CDR3 runs to 18 residues. The CDR3 sequence: CALREVHLSELGKKIKVF. The CDR3 nucleotides are TGTGCCTTGCGGGAGGTGCATTTGTCAGAGTTGGGCAAAAAAATCAAGGTATTT.

The CDR3 nucleotides read TGTGCCACCTGGGATGTCCTCTGGGTACTCTTT. The encoded protein is CATWDVLWVLF. The chain combines TRGV4 with TRGJ1 or TRGJ2. Germline V gene sequence: CDR1 EGSTGY, CDR2 YDSYTSSV. This CDR3 comprises 11 residues. The junction had 10 bases not matched to a gene; V was cut back by 2 bases and J by 15 bases.

Points on this clone: A much larger clone sits a single nucleotide away, making a read error possible. The sample has other DNA sequences that encode this CDR3 too. The gene calls are TRGV8 and TRGJP1. The CDR3 is 14 residues long. V trimming: 6 bases; J trimming: 2 bases; junction bases outside the gene matches: 6. Germline-derived CDR1 and CDR2 are VENAVY and YDSYNSRV. CDR3 coding DNA: TGTGCCACCTGGTACTACACCACTGGTTGGTTCAAGATATTT. It specifies CATWYYTTGWFKIF.

This clone is large in the sample. The same CDR3 arises from other DNA sequences in this sample as well. The chain couples TRGV9 to TRGJP. The CDR3 has 16 residues. Germline V gene data show CDR1 as GITISATS and CDR2 as ISYDGTV (reference sequence). V shed 0 bases and J 7 bases; nucleotides not matched to a gene: 3. CDR3 sequence reads: CALWEVLELGKKIKVF. Here the CDR3 DNA reads TGTGCCTTGTGGGAGGTGCTGGAGTTGGGCAAAAAAATCAAGGTATTT.

By proportion, this clone is large (0.1 to 1%). The sample carries other DNA sequences with the same CDR3. This chain links TRGV9 with TRGJP. CDR1 is GITISATS, CDR2 ISYDGTV, per germline (reference sequence). The length of the CDR3 is 16 residues. V lost 2 bases to trimming and J lost 5 bases; unmatched junction nucleotides: 3. This CDR3 reads CALWEEEELGKKIKVF. As DNA, the CDR3 is TGTGCCTTGTGGGAGGAGGAAGAGTTGGGCAAAAAAATCAAGGTATTT.